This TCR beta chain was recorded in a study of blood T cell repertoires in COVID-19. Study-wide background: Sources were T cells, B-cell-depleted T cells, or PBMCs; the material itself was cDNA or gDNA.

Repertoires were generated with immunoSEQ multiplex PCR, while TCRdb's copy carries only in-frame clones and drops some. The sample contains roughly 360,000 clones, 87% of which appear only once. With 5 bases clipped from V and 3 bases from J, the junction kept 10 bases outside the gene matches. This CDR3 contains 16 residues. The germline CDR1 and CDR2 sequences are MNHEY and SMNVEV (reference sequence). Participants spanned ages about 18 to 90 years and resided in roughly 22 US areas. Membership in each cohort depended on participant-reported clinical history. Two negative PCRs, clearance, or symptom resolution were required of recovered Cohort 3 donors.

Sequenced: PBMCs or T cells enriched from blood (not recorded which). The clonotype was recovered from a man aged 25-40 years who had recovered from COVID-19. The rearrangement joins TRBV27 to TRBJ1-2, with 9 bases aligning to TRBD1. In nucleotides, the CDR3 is TGTGCCAGCAGTATGTACGGGACAGGGCGGGACTATGGCTACACCTTC. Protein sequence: CASSMYGTGRDYGYTF.